This TCR beta chain was profiled in a study of siplizumab effects on memory and regulatory T cells. Findings of the study overall: In the presence of siplizumab, alloreactive sequences traceable to unstimulated CD4+ memory cells were significantly reduced. The alloreactive clones that mapped to unstimulated subsets made up only a minor fraction. Naive versus memory phenotype went unassigned for roughly 80-96% of proliferating CD4+ or CD8+ clones.

Some 93,000 TCR templates per sample were sequenced. Assay used: immunoSEQ multiplex PCR; TCRdb lists only in-frame clones, some missing. Seen here are approximately 100,000 clones, around 90% observed once, and the top ten hold roughly 2.8%. Germline loops: CDR1 LNHDA, CDR2 SQIVND (reference sequence). The CDR3 sequence is 18 residues long. The ends lost 4 bases at V and 10 bases at J; junction bases unmatched: 16. About this clone: The antigen is undetermined.

This TCR was sampled from a human donor in good health. Some clones in this sample may be carry-over from other donors' samples. The chain joins TRBV19 to TRBJ2-1; TRBD2 agrees at 13 bases. Source material: CD4+ T cells sorted from blood. The CDR3 DNA sequence: TGTGCCAGTAGTAGCCCCCGACTAGCGGGAGGAACAGGCGGGGAGCAGTTCTTC. Its translation: CASSSPRLAGGTGGEQFF.